Reported below is one T cell receptor beta chain. Its target is unknown. Germline V lookup: CDR1 SGHNT, CDR2 YYREEE (reference sequence). The CDR3 extends over 15 amino acids. Trimming at V came to 4 bases and at J to 6 bases, leaving 2 bases not matched to a gene. Via MiXCR, TCRdb re-called the 5' RACE reads, giving one row per CDR3 protein. This sample has some 130,000 distinct CDR3 sequences, with about 15% found just once. The source of the sample is a study of T-cell memory formation after mild COVID-19. Study-level information: Clustering of TCRs was largely donor specific.

Findings and limits, study-wide: Researchers found some responding clones in pre-infection memory, a sign that cross-reactive memory joined. CM and EM subsets held most contracting CD4+ clones; EMRA held CD8+ ones. Day 15 to 85 contracting clones showed balanced CD4/CD8; later expanders leaned CD4+.

The source is an adult woman who had mild COVID-19 (a few samples of this study predate the infection). Cell type and time point are not known. Sequences were obtained from PBMCs or a T cell subset sorted from them (not recorded which). The chain recombines TRBV5-4 with TRBJ2-1; 15 positions agree with TRBD2. CDR3 DNA sequence: TGTGCCAGCAGCGAGGGACTAGCGGGAGGCAATGAGCAGTTCTTC. This sequence encodes CASSEGLAGGNEQFF.